A single sample is the source of the 29 T cell receptor beta chains below, sequenced in a study of T cells in Graves' hyperthyroidism and ophthalmopathy. Amplified TCR beta CDR3 regions came from RNA transcripts. The TCR CDR3 first-round RT-PCR relied on the HTBI primer set. TCRdb reprocessed the multiplex PCR reads via MiXCR and lists one record per CDR3 protein. The top ten hold about 25% of the sample, which has 95,000 to 110,000 distinct CDR3 sequences, less than 55% seen once. Sequences were obtained from blood. The receptors were sampled from a middle-aged man with Graves' hyperthyroidism.

The rearrangement joins TRBV5-4 to TRBJ1-2; TRBD1 agrees at 8 bases. The CDR3 loop spans 15 amino acids. The trim removed 4 bases at V and 4 bases at J, leaving 9 bases unmatched. Germline CDR1 SGHNT, CDR2 YYREEE (reference sequence). In nucleotides, the CDR3 is TGTGCCAGCAGCCAACTGGGACAGGACTTCTATGGCTACACCTTC. Amino acid sequence: CASSQLGQDFYGYTF. Filled out from reference TRBV5-4 and TRBJ1-2, the complete variable domain reads ETGVTQSPTHLIKTRGQQVTLRCSSQSGHNTVSWYQQALGQGPQFIFQYYREEENGRGNFPPRFSGLQFPNYSSELNVNALELDDSALYLCASSQLGQDFYGYTFGSGTRLTVV.

To note about this clonotype: One end of the junction does not line up with germline, which may come from a read error. This chain uses TRBV7-2 with TRBJ2-7; D might be TRBD1 or TRBD2, each matching 5 bases. Germline loops: CDR1 SGHTA, CDR2 FQGNSA. The CDR3 runs to 14 residues. CDR3 nucleotides: TGTGCCAGCGTTCCGGGGCCGACGGCCTACGAGCGGTACTTC. Protein product: CASVPGPTAYERYF. The whole variable domain, remainder taken from reference TRBV7-2 and TRBJ2-7, is GAGVSQSPSNKVTEKGKDVELRCDPISGHTALYWYRQSLGQGLEFLIYFQGNSAPDKSGLPSDRFSAERTGGSVSTLTIQRTQQEDSAVYLCASVPGPTAYERYFGPGTRLTVT.

This clonotype was picked up many times. The CDR3 coding sequence is TGTGCCAGCAGCGTTTACGACAGTAACACCGGGGAGCTGTTTTTT. Amino acid sequence: CASSVYDSNTGELFF. The chain links TRBV9 to TRBJ2-2; possible D gene TRBD1, 5 bases. The CDR3 has 15 residues. The germline V and J ends were trimmed by 2 bases and 2 bases, with 10 bases remaining between them. CDR1 SGDLS and CDR2 YYNGEE come from the germline V gene. The variable domain in full, completed from reference TRBV9 and TRBJ2-2, reads DSGVTQTPKHLITATGQRVTLRCSPRSGDLSVYWYQQSLDQGLQFLIQYYNGEERAKGNILERFSAQQFPDLHSELNLSSLELGDSALYFCASSVYDSNTGELFFGEGSRLTVL.

In the case of this clonotype: A read error may explain this, as a much larger clone is one base away. V and J are TRBV5-5 and TRBJ1-1; maybe TRBD1 (5 bases). Germline lookup yields CDR1 SGHKS and CDR2 YYEKEE (reference sequence). The CDR3 has 15 amino acids. The CDR3 nucleotides are TGCGCCAGCAGCTTGTCCAGGGTAGAGGGAACTGAAGCTGTCTTT. Translated, it gives CASSLSRVEGTEAVF.

This chain joins TRBV6-5 and TRBJ2-3; D may be TRBD1 or TRBD2 (5 bases each). Looked up from germline, CDR1 is MNHEY and CDR2 is SVGAGI. The V end was cut by 2 bases, the J end by 6 bases, with 18 bases between. The CDR3 totals 16 residues. CDR3 bases: TGTGCCAGCAGTTACCAGCCGGGGCTGAAAAGTGATACGCAGTATTTT. Amino acid sequence: CASSYQPGLKSDTQYF.

The J gene is TRBJ2-7, the V gene TRBV6-5; D ambiguous. V dropped 6 bases and J dropped 9 bases, with 6 bases sitting between them. Germline CDR1 MNHEY, CDR2 SVGAGI. This CDR3 region has 9 residues. CDR3 sequence: CASRTGQYF. The DNA of the CDR3 is TGTGCCAGCAGGACCGGGCAGTACTTC.

This clonotype occurred many times. V and J are TRBV29-1 and TRBJ2-1; no reliable D call. With 6 bases removed from V and 5 bases from J, the gap between germline ends came to 8 bases. Per the germline V gene, CDR1 is SQVTM and CDR2 is ANQGSEA. The CDR3 is 11 amino acids. Here the CDR3 DNA reads TGCAGCGTCGATCACAACAATGAGCAGTTCTTC. Its protein product is CSVDHNNEQFF.

On this clonotype: One end of the junction varies from germline; a read error may be responsible. The CDR3 sequence is CASRRTGSEQYF. The CDR3 DNA reads as TGTGCTAGCAGACGGACTGGAAGCGAGCAGTACTTC. V and J are TRBV7-7 and TRBJ2-7, with D possibly TRBD2 on 5 matching bases. The CDR3 loop spans 12 amino acids. CDR1 is SSHAT, CDR2 FNYEAQ, per germline (reference sequence).

This clonotype has a count of ten or more. The rearrangement joins TRBV5-1 to TRBJ2-7, with D maybe TRBD2 (5 bases). Germline CDR1 reads SGHRS; CDR2 reads YFSETQ. CDR3 length: 13 residues. Trimming removed 3 bases at V and 3 bases at J, with 10 bases between. The CDR3 sequence: CASSSGNNYEQYF. The DNA for the CDR3 is TGCGCCAGCAGCTCCGGGAATAACTACGAGCAGTACTTC.

The sample holds many counts of this clonotype. An end of the junction does not agree with germline; a read error may underlie this. The chain combines TRBV20-1 with TRBJ2-1; 14 nucleotides match TRBD2. The CDR3 length is 13 residues. Germline loops: CDR1 DFQATT, CDR2 SNEGSKA (reference sequence). In DNA form, the CDR3 reads TGCAGTGCTTACTCGACTAGCGGGGGGGAGCAGTCCTTC. It encodes CSAYSTSGGEQSF.

This clonotype was counted at least ten times. The chain combines TRBV6-5 with TRBJ1-5, with 7 bases matching TRBD1. This CDR3 is 14 amino acids long. Germline loops: CDR1 MNHEY, CDR2 SVGAGI. Trimming took 5 bases from V and 2 from J; bases not matched to a gene: 3. CDR3: CASSPTGRNQPQHF. In DNA, the CDR3 is TGTGCCAGCAGTCCGACAGGGCGCAATCAGCCCCAGCATTTT.

This clonotype has at least ten counts. The chain joins TRBV20-1 to TRBJ1-2; 8 nucleotides line up with TRBD1. The CDR3 contains 14 residues. Germline V gene data show CDR1 as DFQATT and CDR2 as SNEGSKA (reference sequence). J gave up 8 bases and V 1 base, and 9 bases lay outside the gene matches. The chain's CDR3 is CSARVSRGLEGYTF. The CDR3 DNA is TGCAGTGCTAGAGTATCCAGGGGGCTGGAGGGCTACACCTTC.

The rearrangement joins TRBV7-4 to TRBJ1-1; D is perhaps TRBD1 (5 bases). Trimming stripped 6 bases from V and 5 bases from J, with 16 bases between. The germline CDR1 and CDR2 sequences are SGHVT and SQSDAQ. CDR3 length: 14 residues. CDR3 region: CASRWTWAGTEAFF. The DNA of the CDR3 is TGTGCCAGCAGATGGACCTGGGCAGGGACTGAAGCTTTCTTT.

The rearrangement uses TRBV5-4 and TRBJ1-1; the D gene is possibly TRBD1 (5 bases). V gave up 5 bases and J gave up 6 bases, with 17 bases separating them. This CDR3 region has 14 residues. Germline values: CDR1 SGHNT, CDR2 YYREEE (reference sequence). CDR3 loop: CASSSGPPSAEAFF. CDR3 sequence (DNA): TGTGCCAGCAGTTCGGGACCCCCGAGCGCTGAAGCTTTCTTT.

The chain joins TRBV6-5 to TRBJ2-4, with D possibly TRBD1 on 6 matching bases. Germline loops: CDR1 MNHEY, CDR2 SVGAGI. The CDR3 is made up of 14 amino acids. The V gene lost 6 bases and the J gene lost 6 bases, with 15 bases spanning the gap. CDR3 sequence: CASRLQGFGNIQYF. CDR3 sequence (DNA): TGTGCCAGCAGATTGCAGGGGTTCGGAAACATTCAGTACTTC.

This clonotype was found a few times. The chain combines TRBV7-2 with TRBJ2-7; D tentatively reads TRBD1 or TRBD2 (7 bases each). Per germline, CDR1 SGHTA and CDR2 FQGNSA. This CDR3 contains 17 residues. The V gene lost 5 bases and the J gene lost 0 bases, with 20 bases spanning the gap. Here the CDR3 reads CASSQGVSGWNSYEQYF. CDR3 nucleotide sequence: TGTGCCAGCAGCCAGGGGGTTAGCGGGTGGAACTCCTACGAGCAGTACTTC.

The DNA of the CDR3 is TGCAGCGTTGAAGTTTGGGACAGGGAAGGGACTGAAGCTTTCTTT. Translated, it gives CSVEVWDREGTEAFF. V is TRBV29-1 and J is TRBJ1-1; TRBD1 aligns across 9 bases. The CDR3 length is 15 residues. V dropped 1 base and J dropped 5; count of bases not matched to a gene: 8. The V gene's germline CDR1 is SQVTM and CDR2 ANQGSEA. Full variable domain (rest looked up from reference TRBV29-1 and TRBJ1-1): SAVISQKPSRDICQRGTSLTIQCQVDSQVTMMFWYRQQPGQSLTLIATANQGSEATYESGFVIDKFPISRPNLTFSTLTVSNMSPEDSSIYLCSVEVWDREGTEAFFGQGTRLTVV.

In this sample, this clonotype turned up many times. This chain links TRBV13 with TRBJ2-6; D is unresolved. V lost 5 bases and J 0 bases, leaving 8 bases between the germline ends. The CDR3 runs to 15 residues. The germline CDR1 and CDR2 sequences are PRHDT and FYEKMQ (reference sequence). CDR3 residues: CASSAADSGANVLTF. The CDR3 DNA sequence: TGTGCCAGCAGCGCGGCAGACTCTGGGGCCAACGTCCTGACTTTC.

This clonotype showed up many times. CDR3 nucleotide sequence: TGTGCCAGCAGTTTTAGCGATGAGCAGTTCTTC. Protein sequence: CASSFSDEQFF. V and J are TRBV12-3 or TRBV12-4 and TRBJ2-1; D possibly corresponds to TRBD2 (5 bases). The CDR3 sequence is 11 residues long. Trimming took off 3 bases at V and 8 bases at J, with 5 bases between the two ends.

This clonotype was detected many times. DNA for the CDR3: TGTGCCAGTACCCATGGACTAGCTGGCGCAGATACGCAGTATTTT. It translates to CASTHGLAGADTQYF. V is TRBV19 and J is TRBJ2-3; 8 positions match TRBD2. With 7 bases clipped from V and 4 bases from J, the junction kept 10 bases outside the gene matches. The V gene's germline CDR1 is LNHDA and CDR2 SQIVND (reference sequence). The CDR3 has 15 amino acids. Full variable domain (outside the CDR3, taken from reference TRBV19 and TRBJ2-3): DGGITQSPKYLFRKEGQNVTLSCEQNLNHDAMYWYRQDPGQGLRLIYYSQIVNDFQKGDIAEGYSVSREKKESFPLTVTSAQKNPTAFYLCASTHGLAGADTQYFGPGTRLTVL.

J is TRBJ1-4 and V is TRBV2, with a weak D call TRBD1 (6 bases). Per germline, CDR1 SNHLY and CDR2 FYNNEI. The CDR3 consists of 12 residues. V lost 3 bases and J lost 12, with 11 bases in between. The CDR3 sequence: CASSERGAELFF. The CDR3 DNA is TGTGCCAGCAGTGAGAGGGGGGCAGAACTGTTTTTT.

This clonotype has only a few counts. The conserved phenylalanine or tryptophan normally closing the CDR3 is absent here, so this likely arose from a read error. The DNA is left out, because the CDR3 cannot be placed on it with certainty; the CDR3 is given as TCRdb lists it. The chain links TRBV7-8 to TRBJ1-6. The CDR3 adds up to 8 amino acids, both ends counted. CDR1 and CDR2 from the germline V gene are SGHVS and FQNEAQ. The CDR3 protein is CASSSDTS.

This clonotype was counted many times. This chain links TRBV29-1 with TRBJ1-1; 8 positions agree with TRBD1. With 6 bases clipped from V and 5 bases from J, the junction kept 11 bases outside the gene matches. The CDR3 has 14 residues. CDR1 is SQVTM, CDR2 ANQGSEA, per germline. The CDR3 is CSVAKTGDTTEAFF. The CDR3 bases are TGCAGCGTGGCAAAGACAGGGGATACAACTGAAGCTTTCTTT. The full variable domain, in which reference TRBV29-1 and TRBJ1-1 provide the parts outside the CDR3, is SAVISQKPSRDICQRGTSLTIQCQVDSQVTMMFWYRQQPGQSLTLIATANQGSEATYESGFVIDKFPISRPNLTFSTLTVSNMSPEDSSIYLCSVAKTGDTTEAFFGQGTRLTVV.

This clonotype was observed a single time. The chain uses TRBV20-1 and TRBJ1-4, with TRBD1 matching 8 bases. V gave up 7 bases and J gave up 10 bases; unmatched junction bases: 8. CDR1 is DFQATT, CDR2 SNEGSKA, per germline (reference sequence). CDR3 length equals 12 residues. The CDR3: CSVPDREGKLFF. The CDR3 DNA reads TGCAGTGTCCCGGACAGGGAGGGAAAACTGTTTTTT.

The chain combines TRBV15 with TRBJ2-1; possibly TRBD2 for D (6 bases). V was pared by 0 bases and J by 4 bases, with 10 bases between. The CDR3 consists of 15 residues. Germline CDR1 and CDR2: LNHNV and YYDKDF (reference sequence). The CDR3 nucleotides are TGTGCCACCAGCAGAGATCGGGGGAATTACAATGAGCAGTTCTTC. This encodes CATSRDRGNYNEQFF.

This clonotype has ten or more counts. The CDR3 loop is CASSVGLAGGELFF. The CDR3 coding sequence is TGTGCCAGCAGCGTAGGGCTAGCTGGCGGGGAGCTGTTTTTT. This sequence joins TRBV9 and TRBJ2-2; maybe TRBD2 (5 bases). Germline CDR1 SGDLS, CDR2 YYNGEE. V was pared by 0 bases and J by 7 bases, with 10 bases between. The CDR3 length is 14 residues. Looking up the rest from reference TRBV9 and TRBJ2-2 gives the full variable domain: DSGVTQTPKHLITATGQRVTLRCSPRSGDLSVYWYQQSLDQGLQFLIQYYNGEERAKGNILERFSAQQFPDLHSELNLSSLELGDSALYFCASSVGLAGGELFFGEGSRLTVL.

This clonotype has at least ten counts. The V gene is TRBV4-1, the J gene TRBJ2-3; TRBD2 matches 10 bases. The trim removed 1 base at V and 8 bases at J, leaving 9 bases unmatched. CDR3 length: 16 residues. CDR1 and CDR2 (germline): MGHRA, YSYEKL. This CDR3 is CASSQVVAGGLGTQYF. The CDR3 DNA is TGCGCCAGCAGCCAAGTGGTAGCGGGAGGACTCGGTACGCAGTATTTT.

V and J are TRBV10-3 and TRBJ2-7; no clear D. The CDR3 has 13 amino acids. The V gene lost 0 bases and the J gene lost 5 bases, with 8 bases spanning the gap. Germline V gene data show CDR1 as ENHRY and CDR2 as SYGVKD. CDR3 DNA sequence: TGTGCCATCAGTGAGTCTGGTGGGGACGAGCAGTACTTC. Its translation: CAISESGGDEQYF.

The sample holds many counts of this clonotype. The J gene is TRBJ2-5, the V gene TRBV6-5; D unresolved. V lost 5 bases and J 5 bases, leaving 15 bases between the germline ends. Germline V gives CDR1 MNHEY, CDR2 SVGAGI. The CDR3 is made up of 14 amino acids. The CDR3 coding sequence is TGTGCCAGCAGTCCATTAGGCACTTTGGAGACCCAGTACTTC. It yields the protein CASSPLGTLETQYF.